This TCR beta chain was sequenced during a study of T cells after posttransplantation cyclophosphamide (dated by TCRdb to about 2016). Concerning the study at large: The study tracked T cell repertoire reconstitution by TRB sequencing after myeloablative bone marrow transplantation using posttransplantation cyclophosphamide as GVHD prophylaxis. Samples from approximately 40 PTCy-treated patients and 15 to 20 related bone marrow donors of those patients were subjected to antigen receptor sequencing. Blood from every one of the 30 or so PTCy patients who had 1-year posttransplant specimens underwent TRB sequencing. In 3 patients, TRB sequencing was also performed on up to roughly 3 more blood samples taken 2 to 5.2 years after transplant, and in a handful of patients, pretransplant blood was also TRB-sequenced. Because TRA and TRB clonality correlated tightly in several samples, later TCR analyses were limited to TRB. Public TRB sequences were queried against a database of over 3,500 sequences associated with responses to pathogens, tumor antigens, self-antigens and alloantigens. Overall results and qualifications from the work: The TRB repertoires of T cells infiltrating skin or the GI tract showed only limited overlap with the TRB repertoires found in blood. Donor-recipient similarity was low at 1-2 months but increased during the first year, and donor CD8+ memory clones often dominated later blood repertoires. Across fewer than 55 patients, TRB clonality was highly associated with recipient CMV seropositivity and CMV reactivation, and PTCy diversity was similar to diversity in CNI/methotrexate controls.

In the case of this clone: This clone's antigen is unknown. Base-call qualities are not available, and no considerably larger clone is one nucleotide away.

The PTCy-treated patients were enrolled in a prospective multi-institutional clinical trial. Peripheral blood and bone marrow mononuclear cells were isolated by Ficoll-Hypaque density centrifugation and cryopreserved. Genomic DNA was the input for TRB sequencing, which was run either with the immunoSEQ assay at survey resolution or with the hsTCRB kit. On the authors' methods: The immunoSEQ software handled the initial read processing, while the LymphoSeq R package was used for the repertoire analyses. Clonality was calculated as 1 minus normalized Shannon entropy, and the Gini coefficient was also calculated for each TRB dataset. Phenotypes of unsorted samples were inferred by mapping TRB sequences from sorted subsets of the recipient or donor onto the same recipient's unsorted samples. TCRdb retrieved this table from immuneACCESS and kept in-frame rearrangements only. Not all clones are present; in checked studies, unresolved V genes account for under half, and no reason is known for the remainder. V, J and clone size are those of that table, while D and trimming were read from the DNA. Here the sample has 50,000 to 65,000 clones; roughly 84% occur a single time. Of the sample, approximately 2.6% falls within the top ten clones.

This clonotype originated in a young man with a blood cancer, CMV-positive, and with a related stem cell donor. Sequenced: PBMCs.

The CDR3 reads as follows: CASSVVPTDYGYTF. The DNA is as follows: TGTGCCAGCAGCGTAGTTCCCACAGACTATGGCTACACCTTC. Recombination joined TRBV9 with TRBJ1-2, with an unclear D gene assignment. Looking up the germline V gene yields CDR1 SGDLS and CDR2 YYNGEE. Trimming at the junction amounts to 0 bases on V and 3 bases on J, and the germline ends lie 9 bases apart. Inclusive of the bounding cysteine and phenylalanine, the CDR3 is 14 residues long. The only DNA kept is the CDR3, 42 bases in frame from the first base.